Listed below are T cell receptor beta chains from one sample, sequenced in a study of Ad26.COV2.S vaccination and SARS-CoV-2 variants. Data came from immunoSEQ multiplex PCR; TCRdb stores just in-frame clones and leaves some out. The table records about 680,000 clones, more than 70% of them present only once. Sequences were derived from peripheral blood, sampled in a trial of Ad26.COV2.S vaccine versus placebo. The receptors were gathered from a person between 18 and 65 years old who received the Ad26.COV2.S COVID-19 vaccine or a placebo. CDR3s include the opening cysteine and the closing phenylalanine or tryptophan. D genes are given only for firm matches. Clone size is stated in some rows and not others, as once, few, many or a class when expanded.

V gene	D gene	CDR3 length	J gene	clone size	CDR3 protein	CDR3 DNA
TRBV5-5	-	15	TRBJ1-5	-	CASSFADSRNQPQHF	TGTGCCAGCAGCTTCGCAGACAGTCGCAATCAGCCCCAGCATTTT
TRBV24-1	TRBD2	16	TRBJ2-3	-	CATSDTSGSSPDTQYF	TGTGCCACCAGTGACACTAGCGGGAGCTCCCCAGATACGCAGTATTTT
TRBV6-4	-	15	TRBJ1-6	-	CASSTTGGGDSPLHF	TGTGCCAGCAGTACAACAGGCGGTGGAGATTCACCCCTCCACTTT
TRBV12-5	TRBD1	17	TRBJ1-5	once	CASGSSPTRDSDQPQHF	TGTGCTAGTGGTTCCTCTCCCACCCGGGACAGTGATCAGCCCCAGCATTTT
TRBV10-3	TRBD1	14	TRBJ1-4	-	CAISEGTGDEKLFF	TGTGCCATCAGTGAAGGGACAGGGGATGAAAAACTGTTTTTT
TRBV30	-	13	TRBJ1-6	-	CAWTDNYNSPLHF	TGTGCCTGGACGGACAACTATAATTCACCCCTCCACTTT
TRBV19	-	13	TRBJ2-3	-	CASSHLSTDTQYF	TGTGCCAGTAGTCACCTTAGCACAGATACGCAGTATTTT
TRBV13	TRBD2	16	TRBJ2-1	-	CASSPRTSGRYNEQFF	TGTGCCAGCAGCCCCCGGACTAGCGGGAGATACAATGAGCAGTTCTTC
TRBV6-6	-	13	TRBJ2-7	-	CASSSTGPNEQYF	TGTGCCAGCAGTTCAACGGGACCTAACGAGCAGTACTTC
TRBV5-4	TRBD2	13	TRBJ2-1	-	CASSPSGNNEQFF	TGTGCCAGCAGCCCCAGCGGGAACAATGAGCAGTTCTTC
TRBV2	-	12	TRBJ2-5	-	CASRTGRGTQYF	TGTGCCAGCAGGACAGGGCGGGGGACCCAGTACTTC
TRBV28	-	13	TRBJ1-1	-	CASSLTGQRKAFF	TGTGCCAGCAGTTTAACGGGTCAGCGGAAAGCTTTCTTT
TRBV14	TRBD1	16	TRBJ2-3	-	CASSHDRGGLGDTQYF	TGTGCCAGCAGCCATGACAGGGGAGGATTAGGAGATACGCAGTATTTT
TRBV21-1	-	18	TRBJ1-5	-	CASSKEIRQDCHNQPQHF	TGTGCCAGCAGCAAAGAAATACGGCAGGACTGCCATAATCAGCCCCAGCATTTT
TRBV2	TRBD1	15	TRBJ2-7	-	CASSEVDRGLYEQYF	TGTGCCAGCAGTGAAGTAGACAGGGGGCTTTACGAGCAGTACTTC
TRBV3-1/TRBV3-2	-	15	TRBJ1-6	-	CASSLKLRENSPLHF	TGTGCCAGCAGCCTTAAACTCCGGGAGAATTCACCCCTCCACTTT
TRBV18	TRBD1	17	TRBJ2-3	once	CASSPPRTGRDTDTQYF	TGTGCCAGCTCACCACCCCGGACAGGCAGGGACACAGATACGCAGTATTTT
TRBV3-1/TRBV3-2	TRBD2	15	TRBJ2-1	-	CASSPSGGWKNEQFF	TGTGCCAGCAGCCCATCGGGGGGTTGGAAGAATGAGCAGTTCTTC